Included here is one TCR beta chain sequence, with context. The antigen is not known. The CDR3 is made up of 16 amino acids. Germline CDR1 reads KGHDR; CDR2 reads SFDVKD. V lost 3 bases and J lost 4; bases outside the gene matches: 8. Only in-frame clones appear in the TCRdb table, and some are missing; sequencing was by immunoSEQ multiplex PCR. The sample lists about 110,000 clones, about 88% occurring once. This specimen comes from a study of T cell responses to AZD1222 COVID-19 vaccine. Study-level findings and limits: At baseline, seropositivity was found in only a handful of AZD1222 recipients. There were mostly white British donors and more females than males, and clonal diversity was possibly underestimated.

This sequence joins TRBV24-1 and TRBJ1-5, with TRBD1 matching over 7 bases. This sequence originates from an adult in good health. The source material was peripheral blood, sampled on day 0 of AZD1222 vaccination. The CDR3 region is CATSDPTGPTNQPQHF. The DNA of the CDR3 is TGTGCCACCAGTGATCCGACAGGGCCAACGAATCAGCCCCAGCATTTT.